This T cell receptor beta chain originates from a study of shared clonotypes between healthy human individuals (dated by TCRdb to 2020 to 2021). Concerning the study at large: The cohort comprised a couple of women and a few men aged 18 to 49 years. The study deeply sequenced blood TCR repertoires of five healthy adults to estimate repertoire size and the extent of clonotype sharing between individuals. Libraries were prepared and TCR repertoires were sequenced by different laboratories using diverse techniques, in order to increase sequencing depth and limit assay-specific biases. Each donor's leukapheresis produced roughly between about 0.8 and 10 billion PBMCs. Overall results and qualifications from the work: Sampling was limited to blood, and TCR repertoires in tissue likely differ from TCR repertoires in blood. Because the study included only a small number of donors, the genetic and exposure-history diversity represented was limited. Pairwise subsampling indicated that sequencing depth was expected to affect the degree of clonotype sharing among donors.

A note on this clone: There is no known antigen for this receptor. The sample holds no much larger clone one base away, and base qualities are not on file.

The donors were healthy, HIV-negative adults with no recently reported acute infections or vaccinations. Every donor was a Caucasian adult living in Nashville, Tennessee, USA. For unsorted samples, 80 million to 100 million PBMCs were counted, and genomic DNA was extracted using the QIAamp DNA Blood Mini kit. Blood was obtained by leukapheresis, after which PBMCs were separated by Ficoll-Histopaque density gradient centrifugation and cryopreserved in liquid nitrogen vapor phase. Based on the germline V gene, the CDR1 and CDR2 sequences are SQVTM and ANQGSEA. The CDR3 has 11 amino acids, counting the end cysteine and phenylalanine. Left in the record is the CDR3 DNA by itself, 33 bases read in frame from the first base. Trimming costs V 8 bases and J 4 bases, and their ends lie 10 bases apart. Using the deep immunoSEQ assay, multiplex PCR amplified TCR CDR3 regions from genomic DNA. For each cell subset, the extracted genomic DNA was distributed evenly across all wells of several immunoSEQ 96-well plates, and each plate served as one replicate. Each replicate PCR for unsorted PBMC received roughly 300 ng genomic DNA, equal to tens of thousands of T cell genomes. Genomic DNA from unsorted PBMC was sequenced over ten immunoSEQ deep assay plates. Purified libraries were quantified with a Qubit 3.0 fluorometer, sized on a Bioanalyzer 2100, and re-quantified with the KAPA Library Quantification kit. A separate single-read 150-cycle Illumina NextSeq 550 flow cell was used to sequence each immunoSEQ 96-well plate. The paper's processing steps were these. Because only junctional sequences without quality scores were contained in the immunoSEQ output, filtering matching that applied to full-length reads could not be performed. Sequences were annotated with PyIR, a Python wrapper for IgBLAST v1.9, and V/J genes and CDR3 were assigned using IMGT germline references. Reads were removed for weak V/J assignments (E-value above 1e-6), missing CDR3, stop codons, out-of-frame junctions, or ambiguous translated residues. V3J clonotypes were defined by identical inferred V gene, J gene, and CDR3 amino acid sequence. Percentage overlap between repertoires was computed as shared unique clonotypes divided by the size of the smaller repertoire. Repertoire richness was assessed with RTK rarefaction, the Chao1 estimator, and Recon v2.1 estimates of unobserved clonotypes. Drawn from immuneACCESS, this table holds only the in-frame rearrangements with V and J called that TCRdb kept. Clones are partly lost; checked studies trace under half to an unresolved V gene and leave the rest unexplained. The DNA was the basis for D and trimming; V, J and clone size are from that table. A total of roughly 500,000 clones appear in this sample, 79% of them only once. The ten top clones hold roughly 13% of the sample.

Source material: PBMCs. The chain employs TRBV29-1 and TRBJ2-3; a tentative D match to TRBD1 spans 5 bases. The clonotype originates from a woman aged 40 to 50 in good health. Some clones in this sample may be carry-over from other donors' samples. The DNA sequence is as follows: TGCAGCCCAGGGATCTCAGATACGCAGTATTTT. Translated, this gives CSPGISDTQYF.